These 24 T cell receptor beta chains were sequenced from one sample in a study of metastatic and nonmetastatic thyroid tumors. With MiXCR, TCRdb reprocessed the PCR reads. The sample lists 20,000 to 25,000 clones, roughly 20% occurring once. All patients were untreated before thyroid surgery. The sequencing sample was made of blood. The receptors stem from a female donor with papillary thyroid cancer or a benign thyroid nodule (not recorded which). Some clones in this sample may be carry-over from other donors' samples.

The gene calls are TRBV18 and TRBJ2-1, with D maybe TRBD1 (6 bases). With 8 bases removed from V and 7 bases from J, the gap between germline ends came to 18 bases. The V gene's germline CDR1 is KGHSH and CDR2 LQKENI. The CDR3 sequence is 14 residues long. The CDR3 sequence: CASSQGLVGNEQFF. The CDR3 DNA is TGTGCCAGCAGTCAGGGGCTAGTAGGGAATGAGCAGTTCTTC.

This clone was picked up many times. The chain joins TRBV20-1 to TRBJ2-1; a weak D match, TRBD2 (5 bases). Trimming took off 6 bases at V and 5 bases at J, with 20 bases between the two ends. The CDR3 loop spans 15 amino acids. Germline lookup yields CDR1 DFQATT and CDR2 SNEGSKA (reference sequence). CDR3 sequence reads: CSAPLQRKLNNEQFF. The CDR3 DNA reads TGCAGTGCCCCACTCCAGCGGAAACTCAACAATGAGCAGTTCTTC.

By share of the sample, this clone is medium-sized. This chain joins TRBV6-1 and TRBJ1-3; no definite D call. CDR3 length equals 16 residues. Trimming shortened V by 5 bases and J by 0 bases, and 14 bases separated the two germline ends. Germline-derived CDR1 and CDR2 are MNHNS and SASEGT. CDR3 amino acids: CASSTGLGASGNTIYF. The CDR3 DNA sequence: TGTGCCAGCAGTACCGGACTGGGCGCCTCTGGAAACACCATATATTTT.

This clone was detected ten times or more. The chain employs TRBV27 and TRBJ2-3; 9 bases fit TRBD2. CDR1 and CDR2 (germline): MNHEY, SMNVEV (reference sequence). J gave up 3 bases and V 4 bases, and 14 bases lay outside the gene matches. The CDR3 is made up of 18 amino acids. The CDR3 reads CASSSAAGGRFGTDTQYF. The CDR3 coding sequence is TGTGCCAGCAGTTCAGCAGCGGGAGGTCGGTTTGGTACAGATACGCAGTATTTT.

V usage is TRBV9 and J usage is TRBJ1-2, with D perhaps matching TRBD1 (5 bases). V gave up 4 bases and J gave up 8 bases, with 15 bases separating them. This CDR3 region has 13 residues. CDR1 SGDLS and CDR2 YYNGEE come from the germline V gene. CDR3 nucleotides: TGTGCCAGCAGCCGGGACTCCCTAAGGGGCTACACCTTC. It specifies CASSRDSLRGYTF.

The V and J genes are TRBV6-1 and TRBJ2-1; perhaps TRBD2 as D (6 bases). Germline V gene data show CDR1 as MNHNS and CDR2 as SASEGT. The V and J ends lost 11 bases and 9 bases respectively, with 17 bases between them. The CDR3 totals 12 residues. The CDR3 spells CAGEVRVGEQFF. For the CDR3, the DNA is TGTGCCGGGGAGGTCCGGGTCGGTGAGCAGTTCTTC.

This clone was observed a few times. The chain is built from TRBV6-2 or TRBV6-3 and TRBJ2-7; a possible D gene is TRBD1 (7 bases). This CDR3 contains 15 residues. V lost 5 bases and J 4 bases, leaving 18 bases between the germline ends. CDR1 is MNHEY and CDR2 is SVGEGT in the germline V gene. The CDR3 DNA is TGTGCCAGCAGTCTAGGAGGGGGCGGTTCTTACGAGCAGTACTTC. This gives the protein CASSLGGGGSYEQYF.

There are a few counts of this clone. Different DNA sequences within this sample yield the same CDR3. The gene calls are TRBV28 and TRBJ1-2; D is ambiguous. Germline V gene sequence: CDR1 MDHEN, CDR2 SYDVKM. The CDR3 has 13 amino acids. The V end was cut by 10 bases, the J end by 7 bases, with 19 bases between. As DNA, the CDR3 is TGTGCCACCCGGGGTGGGCAGACGCTTGGCTACACCTTC. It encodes CATRGGQTLGYTF.

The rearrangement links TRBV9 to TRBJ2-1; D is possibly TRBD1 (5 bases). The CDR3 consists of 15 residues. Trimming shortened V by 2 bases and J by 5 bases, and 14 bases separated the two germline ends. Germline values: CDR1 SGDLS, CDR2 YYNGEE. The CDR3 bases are TGTGCCAGCAGCGTCCGACAGTACCCAAACAATGAGCAGTTCTTC. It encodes CASSVRQYPNNEQFF.

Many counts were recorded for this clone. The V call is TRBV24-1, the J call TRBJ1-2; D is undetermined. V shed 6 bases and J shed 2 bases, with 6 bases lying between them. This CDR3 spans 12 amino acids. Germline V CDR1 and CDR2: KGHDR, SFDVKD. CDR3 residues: CATSRGNYGYTF. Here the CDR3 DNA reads TGTGCCACCAGTAGAGGCAACTATGGCTACACCTTC.

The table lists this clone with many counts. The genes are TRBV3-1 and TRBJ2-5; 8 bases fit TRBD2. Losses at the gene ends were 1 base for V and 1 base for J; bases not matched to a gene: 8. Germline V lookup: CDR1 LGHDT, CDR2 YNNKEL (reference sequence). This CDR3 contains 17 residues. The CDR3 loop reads CASSQGDRTSGQETQYF. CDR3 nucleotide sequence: TGTGCCAGCAGCCAAGGTGATCGAACTAGCGGCCAAGAGACCCAGTACTTC.

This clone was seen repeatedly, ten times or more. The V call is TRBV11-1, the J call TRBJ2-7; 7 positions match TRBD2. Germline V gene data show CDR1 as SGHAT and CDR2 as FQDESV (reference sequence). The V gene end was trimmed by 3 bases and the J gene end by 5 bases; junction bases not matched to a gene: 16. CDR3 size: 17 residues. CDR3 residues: CASSLVAGVPGRNEQYF. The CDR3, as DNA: TGTGCCAGCAGCTTGGTCGCGGGGGTGCCCGGACGCAACGAGCAGTACTTC.

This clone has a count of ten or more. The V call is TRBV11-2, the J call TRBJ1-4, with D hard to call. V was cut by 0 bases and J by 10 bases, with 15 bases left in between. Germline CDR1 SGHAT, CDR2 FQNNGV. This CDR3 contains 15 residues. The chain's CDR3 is CASSLEVEPGGKLFF. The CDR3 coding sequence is TGTGCCAGCAGCTTAGAGGTGGAACCCGGCGGAAAACTGTTTTTT.

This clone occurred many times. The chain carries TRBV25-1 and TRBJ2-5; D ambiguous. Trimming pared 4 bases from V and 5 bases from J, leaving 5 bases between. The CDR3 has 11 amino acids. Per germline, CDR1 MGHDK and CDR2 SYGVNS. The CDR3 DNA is TGTGCCAGCAGTGTGTTTGAGACCCAGTACTTC. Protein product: CASSVFETQYF. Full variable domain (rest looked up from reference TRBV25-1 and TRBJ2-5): EADIYQTPRYLVIGTGKKITLECSQTMGHDKMYWYQQDPGMELHLIHYSYGVNSTEKGDLSSESTVSRIRTEHFPLTLESARPSHTSQYLCASSVFETQYFGPGTRLLVL.

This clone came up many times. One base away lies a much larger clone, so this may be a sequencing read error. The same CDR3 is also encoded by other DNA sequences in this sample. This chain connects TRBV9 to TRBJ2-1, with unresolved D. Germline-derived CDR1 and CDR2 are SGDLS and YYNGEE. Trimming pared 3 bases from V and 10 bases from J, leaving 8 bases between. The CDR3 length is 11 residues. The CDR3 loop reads CASSGSEEQFF. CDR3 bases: TGTGCCAGCAGCGGATCGGAAGAGCAGTTCTTC.

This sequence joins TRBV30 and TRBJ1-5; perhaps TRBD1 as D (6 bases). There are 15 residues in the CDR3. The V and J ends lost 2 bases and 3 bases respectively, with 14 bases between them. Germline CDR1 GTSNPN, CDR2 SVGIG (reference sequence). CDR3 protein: CAWSTLQGTNQPQHF. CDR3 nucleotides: TGTGCCTGGAGTACCCTACAGGGTACCAATCAGCCCCAGCATTTT.

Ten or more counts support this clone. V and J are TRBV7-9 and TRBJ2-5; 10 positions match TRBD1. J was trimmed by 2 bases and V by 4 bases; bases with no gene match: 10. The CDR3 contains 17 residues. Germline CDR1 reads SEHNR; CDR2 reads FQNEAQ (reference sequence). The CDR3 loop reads CASSSKDWDRGQETQYF. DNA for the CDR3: TGTGCCAGCAGCTCAAAAGACTGGGACAGGGGACAAGAGACCCAGTACTTC.

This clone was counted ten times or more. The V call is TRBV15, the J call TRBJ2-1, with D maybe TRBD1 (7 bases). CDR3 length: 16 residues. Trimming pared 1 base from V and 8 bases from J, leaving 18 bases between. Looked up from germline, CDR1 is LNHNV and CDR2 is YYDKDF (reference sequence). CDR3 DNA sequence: TGTGCCACCAGCAGAGCCCGGACAGGAGGGGCGGATGAGCAGTTCTTC. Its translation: CATSRARTGGADEQFF.

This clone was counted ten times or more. The CDR3 nucleotides are TGTGCCACCAGTGATTCCCGTAGCGGGCTGGGGTACACAGATACGCAGTATTTT. This sequence encodes CATSDSRSGLGYTDTQYF. This chain links TRBV24-1 with TRBJ2-3; 7 nucleotides line up with TRBD2. Germline V gene data show CDR1 as KGHDR and CDR2 as SFDVKD. This CDR3 has 18 residues. V gave up 2 bases and J gave up 2 bases; unmatched junction bases: 12.

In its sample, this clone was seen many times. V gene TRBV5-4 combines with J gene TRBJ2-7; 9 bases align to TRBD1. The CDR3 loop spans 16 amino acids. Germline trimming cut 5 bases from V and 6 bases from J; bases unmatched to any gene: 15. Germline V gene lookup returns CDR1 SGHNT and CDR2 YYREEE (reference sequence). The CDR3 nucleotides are TGTGCCAGCAGTACTCCCGGGACAGGGTCGCGGGGCGAGCAGTACTTC. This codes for CASSTPGTGSRGEQYF.

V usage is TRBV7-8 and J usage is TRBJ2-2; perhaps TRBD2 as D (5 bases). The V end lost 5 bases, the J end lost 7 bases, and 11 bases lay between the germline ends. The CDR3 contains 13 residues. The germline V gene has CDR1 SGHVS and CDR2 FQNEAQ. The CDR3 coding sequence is TGTGCCAGCAGCAGCCTACTAGGCGGGGAGCTGTTTTTT. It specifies CASSSLLGGELFF.

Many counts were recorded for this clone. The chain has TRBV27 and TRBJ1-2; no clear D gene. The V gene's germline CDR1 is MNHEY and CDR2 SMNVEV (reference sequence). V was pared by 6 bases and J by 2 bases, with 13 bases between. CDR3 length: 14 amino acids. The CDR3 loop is CASRALDNNYGYTF. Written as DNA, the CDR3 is TGTGCCAGCAGGGCCTTAGACAACAACTATGGCTACACCTTC.

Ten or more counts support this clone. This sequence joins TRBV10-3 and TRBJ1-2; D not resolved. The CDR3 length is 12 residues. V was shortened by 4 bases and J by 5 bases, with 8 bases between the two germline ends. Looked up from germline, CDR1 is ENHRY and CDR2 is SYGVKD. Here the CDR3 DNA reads TGTGCCATCAGTGCTGGCCAGTATGGCTACACCTTC. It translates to CAISAGQYGYTF.

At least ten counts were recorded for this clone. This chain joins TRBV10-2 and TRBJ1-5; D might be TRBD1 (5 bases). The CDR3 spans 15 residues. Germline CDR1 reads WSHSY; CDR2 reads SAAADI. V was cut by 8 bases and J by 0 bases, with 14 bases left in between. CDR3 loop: CASQKGHYSNQPQHF. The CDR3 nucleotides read TGCGCCAGCCAGAAGGGGCACTATAGCAATCAGCCCCAGCATTTT.